This TCR beta chain comes out of a study of PD-1 blockade in classical Hodgkin lymphoma. Findings of the study overall: Repertoire differences lack defined causes, possibly disease activity or prior therapy.

Regarding time point: newly diagnosed, previously untreated cHL patient sample. The V end was cut by 3 bases, the J end by 0 bases, with 9 bases between. The length of the CDR3 is 15 residues. CDR1 and CDR2 (germline): LNHDA, SQIVND (reference sequence). Method: immunoSEQ multiplex PCR; TCRdb's copy keeps in-frame clones and lacks some. The repertoire consists of tens of thousands of clones, with roughly 90% occurring once and the leading ten covering around 5%. A remark on this clone: Its antigen is not known.

V and J are TRBV19 and TRBJ2-1; no firm D call. The TCR was taken from a human donor with classical Hodgkin lymphoma. Sequencing was performed on peripheral blood mononuclear cells (PBMCs). This CDR3 reads CASSIDLSSYNEQFF. Here the CDR3 DNA reads TGTGCCAGTAGTATCGACCTGAGCTCCTACAATGAGCAGTTCTTC.